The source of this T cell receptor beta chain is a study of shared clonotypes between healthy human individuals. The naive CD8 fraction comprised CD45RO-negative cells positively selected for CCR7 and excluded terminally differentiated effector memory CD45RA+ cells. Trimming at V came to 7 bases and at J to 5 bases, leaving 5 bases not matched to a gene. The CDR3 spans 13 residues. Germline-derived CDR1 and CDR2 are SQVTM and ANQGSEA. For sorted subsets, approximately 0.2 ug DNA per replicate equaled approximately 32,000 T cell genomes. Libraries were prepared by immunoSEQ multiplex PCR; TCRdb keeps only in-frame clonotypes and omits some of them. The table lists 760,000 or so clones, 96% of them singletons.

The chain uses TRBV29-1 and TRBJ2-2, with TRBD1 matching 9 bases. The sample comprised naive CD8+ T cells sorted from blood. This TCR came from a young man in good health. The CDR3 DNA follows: TGCAGCGCGACAGGGGGGCTAACCGGGGAGCTGTTTTTT. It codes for CSATGGLTGELFF.